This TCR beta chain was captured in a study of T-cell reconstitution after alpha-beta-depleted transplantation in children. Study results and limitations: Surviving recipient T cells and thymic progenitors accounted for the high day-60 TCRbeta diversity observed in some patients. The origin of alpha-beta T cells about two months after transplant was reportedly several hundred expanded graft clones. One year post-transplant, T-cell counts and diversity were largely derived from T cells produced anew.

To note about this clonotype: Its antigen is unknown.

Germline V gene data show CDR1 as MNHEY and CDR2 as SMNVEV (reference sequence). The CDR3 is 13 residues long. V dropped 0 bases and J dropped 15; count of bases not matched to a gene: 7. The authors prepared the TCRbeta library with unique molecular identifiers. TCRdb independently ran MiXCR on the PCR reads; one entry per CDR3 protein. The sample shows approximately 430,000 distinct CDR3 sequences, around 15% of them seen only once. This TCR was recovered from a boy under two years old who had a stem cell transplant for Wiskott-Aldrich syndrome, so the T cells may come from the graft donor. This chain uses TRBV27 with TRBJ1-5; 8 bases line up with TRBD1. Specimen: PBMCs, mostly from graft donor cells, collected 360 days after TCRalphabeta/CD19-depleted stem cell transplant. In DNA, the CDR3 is TGTGCCAGCAGTTTATCAGCGACAGGGGTGGTGCATTTT. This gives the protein CASSLSATGVVHF.